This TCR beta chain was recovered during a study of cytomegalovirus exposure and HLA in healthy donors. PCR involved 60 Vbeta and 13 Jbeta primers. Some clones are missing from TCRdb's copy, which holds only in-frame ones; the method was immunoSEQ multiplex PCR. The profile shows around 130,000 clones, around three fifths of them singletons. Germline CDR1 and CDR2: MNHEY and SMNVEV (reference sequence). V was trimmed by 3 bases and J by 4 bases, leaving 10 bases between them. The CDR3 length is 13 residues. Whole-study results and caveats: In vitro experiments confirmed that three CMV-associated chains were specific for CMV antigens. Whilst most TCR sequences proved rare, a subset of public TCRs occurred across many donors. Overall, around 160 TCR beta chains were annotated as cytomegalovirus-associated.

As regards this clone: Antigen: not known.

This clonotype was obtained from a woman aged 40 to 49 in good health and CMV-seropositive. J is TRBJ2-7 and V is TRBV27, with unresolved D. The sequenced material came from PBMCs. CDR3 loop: CASSFLPGYEQYF. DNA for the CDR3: TGTGCCAGCAGTTTCCTCCCGGGTTACGAGCAGTACTTC.